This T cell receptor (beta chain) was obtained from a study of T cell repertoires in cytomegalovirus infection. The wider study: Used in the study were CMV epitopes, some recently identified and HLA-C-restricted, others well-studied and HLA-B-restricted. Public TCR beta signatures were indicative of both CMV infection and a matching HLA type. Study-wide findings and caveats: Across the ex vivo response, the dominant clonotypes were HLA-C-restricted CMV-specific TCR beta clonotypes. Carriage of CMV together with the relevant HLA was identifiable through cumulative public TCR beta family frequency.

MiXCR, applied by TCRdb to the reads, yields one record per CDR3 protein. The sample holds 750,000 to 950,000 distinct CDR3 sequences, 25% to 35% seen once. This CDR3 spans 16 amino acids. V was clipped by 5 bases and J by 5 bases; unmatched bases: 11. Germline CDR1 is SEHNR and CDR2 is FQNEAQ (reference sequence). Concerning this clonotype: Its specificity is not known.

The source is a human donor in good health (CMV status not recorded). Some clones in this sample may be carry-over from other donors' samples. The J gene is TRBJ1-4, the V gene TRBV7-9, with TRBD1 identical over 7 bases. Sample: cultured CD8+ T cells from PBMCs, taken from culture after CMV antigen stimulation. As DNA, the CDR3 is TGTGCCAGCAGCCCCCCCGCCCGGGACAGAAATGAAAAACTGTTTTTT. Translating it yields CASSPPARDRNEKLFF. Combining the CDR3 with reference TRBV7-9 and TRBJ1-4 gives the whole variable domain DTGVSQNPRHKITKRGQNVTFRCDPISEHNRLYWYRQTLGQGPEFLTYFQNEAQLEKSRLLSDRFSAERPKGSFSTLEIQRTEQGDSAMYLCASSPPARDRNEKLFFGSGTQLSVL.